The 29 T cell receptor beta chains given below trace back to one sample, sequenced in a study of post-analysis software for immune sequencing data. Study-level findings and limits: Controls showed lower frequencies than patients for several TRBV segments, and TRBV5-6, TRBV5-1 and TRBV20-1 were among these.

Unique molecular identifiers had been added to the TCR beta cDNA libraries. TCRdb re-called the PCR reads through MiXCR, storing one row per CDR3 protein. Of about 770,000 distinct CDR3 sequences in the sample, under 60% were seen once. Antigens for these TCRs are unknown. Sequences were obtained from blood. Receptors were obtained from a girl aged 5 to 17 with multiple sclerosis.

V gene TRBV5-1 combines with J gene TRBJ2-1; D not resolved. V lost 1 base, J lost 3 bases, and 8 bases lay in between. CDR1 and CDR2 (germline): SGHRS, YFSETQ. This CDR3 region has 14 residues. This CDR3 is CASSLSRNYNEQFF. The CDR3, as DNA: TGCGCCAGCAGCTTGTCCCGGAACTACAATGAGCAGTTCTTC.

CDR3 nucleotide sequence: TGTGCCAGCAGCCCCTGGACTAGCGTATCCTACGAGCAGTACTTC. Protein sequence: CASSPWTSVSYEQYF. V gene TRBV7-8 combines with J gene TRBJ2-7; 9 bases fit TRBD2. The germline gives CDR1 SGHVS, CDR2 FQNEAQ. The CDR3 has 15 residues. V gave up 5 bases and J gave up 1 base; unmatched junction bases: 6.

This clonotype was seen a handful of times. The V gene is TRBV6-5, the J gene TRBJ2-7, with D perhaps matching TRBD1 (5 bases). V dropped 8 bases and J dropped 0 bases, with 17 bases sitting between them. CDR1 is MNHEY, CDR2 SVGAGI, per germline. The CDR3 is 15 amino acids. The CDR3 region has the DNA TGTGCCAGCGACAGAGACAACATCGGCTCCTACGAGCAGTACTTC. Its translation is CASDRDNIGSYEQYF.

This clonotype has more than one count but fewer than ten. The chain employs TRBV4-3 and TRBJ2-2, with 9 bases that match TRBD2. After removal of 1 base from V and 2 bases from J, the junction contained 8 bases not matched to a gene. The CDR3 has 18 amino acids. Germline CDR1 and CDR2: LGHNA and YSLEER. Here the CDR3 reads CASSQAVAGVDNTGELFF. The CDR3 DNA sequence: TGCGCCAGCAGCCAAGCTGTAGCGGGAGTAGATAACACCGGGGAGCTGTTTTTT.

A word on this clonotype: Possible read error: a much larger clone is one base away. The V call is TRBV28, the J call TRBJ1-6, with 7 bases that match TRBD1. The V gene end was trimmed by 2 bases and the J gene end by 7 bases; junction bases not matched to a gene: 2. This CDR3 contains 14 residues. The germline V gene encodes CDR1 MDHEN and CDR2 SYDVKM. The CDR3 spells CASSLGQANSPLHF. The CDR3 DNA is TGTGCCAGCAGTTTAGGACAGGCAAATTCACCCCTCCACTTT.

The chain has TRBV6-1 and TRBJ1-4; TRBD1 might be the D (6 bases). V was clipped by 6 bases and J by 0 bases, with 23 bases between them. The CDR3 is made up of 19 amino acids. The germline CDR1 and CDR2 sequences are MNHNS and SASEGT. The chain's CDR3 is CASSPIPLKGGSTNEKLFF. CDR3 DNA sequence: TGTGCCAGCAGCCCAATTCCGTTGAAGGGGGGATCAACTAATGAAAAACTGTTTTTT.

This clonotype was seen more than once but under ten times. This chain uses TRBV9 with TRBJ2-1, with TRBD2 identical over 10 bases. Per germline, CDR1 SGDLS and CDR2 YYNGEE. The CDR3 covers 15 residues. V shed 4 bases and J 4 bases; nucleotides not matched to a gene: 5. In DNA, the CDR3 is TGTGCCAGCAGCCCAGGGACTAGCGAGTACAATGAGCAGTTCTTC. This sequence encodes CASSPGTSEYNEQFF.

This chain links TRBV5-6 with TRBJ2-1; 16 bases are shared with TRBD2. Germline V gene lookup returns CDR1 SGHDT and CDR2 YYEEEE. This CDR3 has 16 residues. V gave up 7 bases and J gave up 9 bases; unmatched junction bases: 10. CDR3: CASLPKGTSGRGEQFF. The DNA of the CDR3 is TGTGCCAGCCTCCCGAAGGGGACTAGCGGGAGGGGTGAGCAGTTCTTC.

This clonotype was observed a single time. The rearrangement uses TRBV12-3 or TRBV12-4 and TRBJ2-6; a possible D gene is TRBD2 (5 bases). V was clipped by 6 bases and J by 3 bases, with 18 bases between them. This CDR3 has 17 amino acids. DNA of the CDR3: TGTGCCAGCAGCGCGACCGGGATCGGAAGTGGGGCCAACGTCCTGACTTTC. Protein sequence: CASSATGIGSGANVLTF.

The chain is built from TRBV11-2 and TRBJ2-3; D is ambiguous. This CDR3 comprises 16 residues. V shed 5 bases and J shed 0 bases, with 15 bases lying between them. Germline loops: CDR1 SGHAT, CDR2 FQNNGV. CDR3 sequence (DNA): TGTGCCAGCAGCCCCAACATACAAGAGAGCACAGATACGCAGTATTTT. Its protein product is CASSPNIQESTDTQYF. Full variable domain (rest looked up from reference TRBV11-2 and TRBJ2-3): EAGVAQSPRYKIIEKRQSVAFWCNPISGHATLYWYQQILGQGPKLLIQFQNNGVVDDSQLPKDRFSAERLKGVDSTLKIQPAKLEDSAVYLCASSPNIQESTDTQYFGPGTRLTVL.

The count of this clonotype is one. The rearrangement links TRBV21-1 to TRBJ2-7; the table's D gene call, TRBD2, was not cross checked with the DNA. The DNA matches TRBJ2-5 better at its end, which makes the J call doubtful. TRBV21-1 is a recognized pseudogene. This CDR3 is built from 15 residues. The CDR3 DNA reads as TGTGCCAGCAGCAAAGCCAACGGGAGGGGAGAGACCCAGTACTTC. Translated: CASSKANGRGETQYF.

The V and J genes are TRBV11-2 and TRBJ1-1; TRBD1 agrees at 8 bases. Germline V lookup: CDR1 SGHAT, CDR2 FQNNGV. This CDR3 has 17 residues. J was trimmed by 7 bases and V by 4 bases; bases with no gene match: 17. The CDR3 region has the DNA TGTGCCAGCAGCTCCCCGGGTGGACAGGGAGTTGGGCGTGAAGCTTTCTTT. Translation gives CASSSPGGQGVGREAFF.

The V gene is TRBV15, the J gene TRBJ2-7, with D possibly TRBD2 on 5 matching bases. CDR3 size: 14 residues. The V end lost 0 bases, the J end lost 2 bases, and 8 bases lay between the germline ends. Per germline, CDR1 LNHNV and CDR2 YYDKDF (reference sequence). The CDR3 nucleotides are TGTGCCACCAGCAGAGAACCGCGGGCCTACGAGCAGTACTTC. Its translation: CATSREPRAYEQYF.

The CDR3 loop is CASMLRGAKNIQYF. The CDR3 nucleotides read TGTGCCAGCATGCTCAGGGGTGCCAAAAACATTCAGTACTTC. This rearrangement joins TRBV28 to TRBJ2-4, with a weak D call TRBD1 (6 bases). CDR3 length equals 14 residues. V dropped 7 bases and J dropped 1 base, with 11 bases sitting between them. Germline-derived CDR1 and CDR2 are MDHEN and SYDVKM.

This sequence joins TRBV7-9 and TRBJ1-2; a weak D match, TRBD1 (6 bases). The CDR3 contains 18 residues. CDR1 SEHNR and CDR2 FQNEAQ come from the germline V gene (reference sequence). Trimming shortened V by 0 bases and J by 3 bases, and 20 bases separated the two germline ends. The CDR3 region is CASSLAPPAAGAHYGYTF. DNA of the CDR3: TGTGCCAGCAGCTTAGCCCCACCAGCCGCAGGGGCCCACTATGGCTACACCTTC.

The chain uses TRBV20-1 and TRBJ2-4; TRBD2 might be the D (6 bases). CDR1 DFQATT and CDR2 SNEGSKA come from the germline V gene (reference sequence). The CDR3 has 16 amino acids. V lost 1 base and J 2 bases, leaving 15 bases between the germline ends. The CDR3 DNA sequence: TGCAGTGCTAGAGCACTCAGCGGGCCTACCAAAAACATTCAGTACTTC. It codes for CSARALSGPTKNIQYF.

This clonotype appeared a few times. The J gene is TRBJ2-1, the V gene TRBV3-1; no clear D. This CDR3 region has 16 residues. Trimming removed 0 bases at V and 10 bases at J, with 19 bases between. CDR1 is LGHDT, CDR2 YNNKEL, per germline (reference sequence). CDR3: CASSQDHSGGAREQFF. DNA of the CDR3: TGTGCCAGCAGCCAAGATCATTCGGGTGGAGCGCGGGAGCAGTTCTTC.

This clonotype was seen more than once but under ten times. V and J are TRBV5-1 and TRBJ2-1; TRBD1 might be the D (5 bases). Per the germline V gene, CDR1 is SGHRS and CDR2 is YFSETQ. The CDR3 totals 14 residues. Trimming took 4 bases from V and 7 from J, leaving 15 bases between them. The CDR3 nucleotides read TGCGCCAGCAGCAGTAAACTGACAGTGAATGAGCAGTTCTTC. Protein: CASSSKLTVNEQFF.

The rearrangement uses TRBV7-9 and TRBJ1-2; TRBD1 matches 12 bases. The CDR3 loop spans 15 amino acids. Trimming cost V 5 bases and J 4 bases; bases outside gene matches: 5. CDR1 SEHNR and CDR2 FQNEAQ come from the germline V gene (reference sequence). As DNA, the CDR3 is TGTGCCAGCAGCCCCGGGACAGGGGGCATCTATGGCTACACCTTC. It translates to CASSPGTGGIYGYTF.

This clonotype was observed a few times. This chain connects TRBV6-1 to TRBJ2-3, with 11 nucleotides matching TRBD2. The V segment lost 6 bases and the J segment 1 base; nucleotides outside the gene matches: 12. Germline V gives CDR1 MNHNS, CDR2 SASEGT. The CDR3 has 18 amino acids. CDR3 loop: CASSPRLAGTLGTDTQYF. The CDR3 nucleotides read TGTGCCAGCAGCCCCCGACTAGCGGGGACCCTTGGCACAGATACGCAGTATTTT.

The chain employs TRBV29-1 and TRBJ1-1; weak D call: TRBD1 (5 bases). Germline CDR1 SQVTM, CDR2 ANQGSEA. The CDR3 runs 15 residues. V lost 2 bases and J 4 bases, leaving 17 bases between the germline ends. The chain's CDR3 is CSVEKRGREATEAFF. In DNA form, the CDR3 reads TGCAGCGTTGAAAAGAGGGGACGGGAGGCCACTGAAGCTTTCTTT. Together with reference TRBV29-1 and TRBJ1-1, the CDR3 gives the full variable domain: SAVISQKPSRDICQRGTSLTIQCQVDSQVTMMFWYRQQPGQSLTLIATANQGSEATYESGFVIDKFPISRPNLTFSTLTVSNMSPEDSSIYLCSVEKRGREATEAFFGQGTRLTVV.

DNA of the CDR3: TGCGCCAGCAGCACGTCTGGGGACAAGTTCACAGATACGCAGTATTTT. Amino acid sequence: CASSTSGDKFTDTQYF. V and J are TRBV5-1 and TRBJ2-3; TRBD1 is a possible D gene (6 bases). Germline assignment: CDR1 SGHRS and CDR2 YFSETQ. The CDR3 contains 16 residues. Between the trimmed V and J ends, which lost 4 bases and 2 bases, there was a span of 17 bases.

This chain links TRBV15 with TRBJ2-1, with no clear D. The CDR3 extends over 12 amino acids. CDR1 and CDR2 from the germline V gene are LNHNV and YYDKDF (reference sequence). Trimming cost V 4 bases and J 3 bases, with 4 bases left between them. CDR3 in DNA: TGTGCCACCAGCAATCGCTACAATGAGCAGTTCTTC. Its translation: CATSNRYNEQFF. Full variable domain (outside the CDR3, taken from reference TRBV15 and TRBJ2-1): DAMVIQNPRYQVTQFGKPVTLSCSQTLNHNVMYWYQQKSSQAPKLLFHYYDKDFNNEADTPDNFQSRRPNTSFCFLDIRSPGLGDTAMYLCATSNRYNEQFFGPGTRLTVL.

The chain links TRBV5-1 to TRBJ2-1; 11 bases are shared with TRBD2. In germline, CDR1 is SGHRS, CDR2 YFSETQ. The V and J ends lost 2 bases and 8 bases, in that order; junction bases with no gene match: 15. CDR3 length: 18 residues. CDR3 region: CASSLVLAGASRGDEQFF. CDR3 in DNA: TGCGCCAGCAGCTTAGTACTAGCGGGAGCCTCTCGAGGAGATGAGCAGTTCTTC. Using reference TRBV5-1 and TRBJ2-1 for the parts outside the CDR3, the full variable domain is KAGVTQTPRYLIKTRGQQVTLSCSPISGHRSVSWYQQTPGQGLQFLFEYFSETQRNKGNFPGRFSGRQFSNSRSEMNVSTLELGDSALYLCASSLVLAGASRGDEQFFGPGTRLTVL.

The genes are TRBV28 and TRBJ2-3; possible D gene TRBD2, 5 bases. The germline V gene encodes CDR1 MDHEN and CDR2 SYDVKM. V lost 6 bases, J lost 1 base, and 14 bases lay in between. The CDR3 length is 15 residues. This CDR3 is CASSLPLAGTDTQYF. As DNA, the CDR3 is TGTGCCAGCAGCCTGCCCCTAGCTGGCACAGATACGCAGTATTTT.

The genes are TRBV4-3 and TRBJ2-1; 9 nucleotides agree with TRBD2. Germline lookup yields CDR1 LGHNA and CDR2 YSLEER. This CDR3 is 17 amino acids long. The V gene end was trimmed by 3 bases and the J gene end by 7 bases; junction bases not matched to a gene: 13. The CDR3 spells CASSQDAPGTSMNEQFF. In nucleotides, the CDR3 is TGCGCCAGCAGCCAGGACGCCCCCGGGACTAGCATGAATGAGCAGTTCTTC.

The sample holds a few counts of this clonotype. V usage is TRBV28 and J usage is TRBJ1-4, with D perhaps matching TRBD1 (6 bases). The CDR3 runs to 15 residues. Germline values: CDR1 MDHEN, CDR2 SYDVKM. Trimming shortened V by 2 bases and J by 8 bases, and 15 bases separated the two germline ends. The CDR3 here is CASSLLRDKGEKLFF. CDR3 DNA sequence: TGTGCCAGCAGTTTACTCCGGGACAAGGGGGAAAAACTGTTTTTT. The whole variable domain, filled in from reference TRBV28 and TRBJ1-4, reads DVKVTQSSRYLVKRTGEKVFLECVQDMDHENMFWYRQDPGLGLRLIYFSYDVKMKEKGDIPEGYSVSREKKERFSLILESASTNQTSMYLCASSLLRDKGEKLFFGSGTQLSVL.

V is TRBV7-9 and J is TRBJ1-4, with no clear D. V shed 3 bases and J shed 3 bases, with 14 bases lying between them. There are 16 residues in the CDR3. From germline, CDR1 is SEHNR and CDR2 FQNEAQ (reference sequence). The CDR3 DNA reads TGTGCCAGCAGCTTTCAGCCCGGCGCCGCTAATGAAAAACTGTTTTTT. Translated, it gives CASSFQPGAANEKLFF. The variable domain in full, completed from reference TRBV7-9 and TRBJ1-4, reads DTGVSQNPRHKITKRGQNVTFRCDPISEHNRLYWYRQTLGQGPEFLTYFQNEAQLEKSRLLSDRFSAERPKGSFSTLEIQRTEQGDSAMYLCASSFQPGAANEKLFFGSGTQLSVL.

This chain connects TRBV15 to TRBJ2-3; 12 bases agree with TRBD2. Germline V gene lookup returns CDR1 LNHNV and CDR2 YYDKDF (reference sequence). This CDR3 contains 17 residues. Losses at the gene ends were 0 bases for V and 1 base for J; bases not matched to a gene: 2. In DNA, the CDR3 is TGTGCCACCAGCAGAGAACTAGCGGGAGGCGGCACAGATACGCAGTATTTT. As protein: CATSRELAGGGTDTQYF.